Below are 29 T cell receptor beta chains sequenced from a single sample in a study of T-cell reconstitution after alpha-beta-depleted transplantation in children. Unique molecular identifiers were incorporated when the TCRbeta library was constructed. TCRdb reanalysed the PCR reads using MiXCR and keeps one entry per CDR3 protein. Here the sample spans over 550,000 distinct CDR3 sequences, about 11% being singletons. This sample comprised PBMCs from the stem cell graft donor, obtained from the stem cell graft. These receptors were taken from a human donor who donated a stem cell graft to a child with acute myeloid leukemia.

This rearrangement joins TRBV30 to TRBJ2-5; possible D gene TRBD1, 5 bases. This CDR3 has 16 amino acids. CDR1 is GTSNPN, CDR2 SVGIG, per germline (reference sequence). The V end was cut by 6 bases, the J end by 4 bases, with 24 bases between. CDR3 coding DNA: TGTGCCTGTTCCTCAACGTCCAGGGTCCGCCCAGAGACCCAGTACTTC. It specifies CACSSTSRVRPETQYF. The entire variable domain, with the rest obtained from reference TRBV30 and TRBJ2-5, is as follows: SQTIHQWPATLVQPVGSPLSLECTVEGTSNPNLYWYRQAAGRGLQLLFYSVGIGQISSEVPQNLSASRPQDRQFILSSKKLLLSDSGFYLCACSSTSRVRPETQYFGPGTRLLVL.

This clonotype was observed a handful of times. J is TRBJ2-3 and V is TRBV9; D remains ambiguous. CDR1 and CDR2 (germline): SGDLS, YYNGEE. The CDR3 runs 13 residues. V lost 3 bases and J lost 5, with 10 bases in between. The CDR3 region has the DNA TGTGCCAGCAGCGCCCAGACGATAGATACGCAGTATTTT. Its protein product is CASSAQTIDTQYF.

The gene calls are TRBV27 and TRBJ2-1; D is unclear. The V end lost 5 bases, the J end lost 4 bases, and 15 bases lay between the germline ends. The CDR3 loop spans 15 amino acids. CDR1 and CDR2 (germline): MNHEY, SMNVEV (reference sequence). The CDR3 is CASSPLLGKYNEQFF. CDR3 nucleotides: TGTGCCAGCAGTCCCCTCCTAGGAAAATACAATGAGCAGTTCTTC.

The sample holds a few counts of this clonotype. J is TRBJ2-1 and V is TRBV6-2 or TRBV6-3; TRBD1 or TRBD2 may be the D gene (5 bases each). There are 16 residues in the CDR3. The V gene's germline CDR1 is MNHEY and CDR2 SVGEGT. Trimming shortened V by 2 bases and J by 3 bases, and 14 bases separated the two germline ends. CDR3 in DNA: TGTGCCAGCAGTTACAACGTGGGGACCGGCTACAATGAGCAGTTCTTC. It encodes CASSYNVGTGYNEQFF.

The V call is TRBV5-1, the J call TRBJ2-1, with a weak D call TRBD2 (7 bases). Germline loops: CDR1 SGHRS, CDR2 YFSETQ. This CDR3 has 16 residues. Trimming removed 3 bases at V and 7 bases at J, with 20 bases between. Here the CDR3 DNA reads TGCGCCAGCAGCTACAATACAGGGATCGGGGGGAATGAGCAGTTCTTC. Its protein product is CASSYNTGIGGNEQFF.

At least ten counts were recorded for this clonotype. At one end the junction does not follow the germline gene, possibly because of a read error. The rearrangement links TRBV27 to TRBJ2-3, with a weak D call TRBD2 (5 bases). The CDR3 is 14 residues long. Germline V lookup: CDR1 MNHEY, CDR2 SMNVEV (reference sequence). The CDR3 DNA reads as TGTGCCACCAGTCGGCGAGCGGGCACAGATACGCAGTATTTT. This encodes CATSRRAGTDTQYF.

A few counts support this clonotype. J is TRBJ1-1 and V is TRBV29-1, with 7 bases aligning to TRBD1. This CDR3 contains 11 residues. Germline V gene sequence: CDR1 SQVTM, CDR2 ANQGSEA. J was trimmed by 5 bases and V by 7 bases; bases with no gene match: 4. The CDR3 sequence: CSGVRGTEAFF. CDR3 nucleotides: TGCAGCGGAGTCAGGGGGACTGAAGCTTTCTTT.

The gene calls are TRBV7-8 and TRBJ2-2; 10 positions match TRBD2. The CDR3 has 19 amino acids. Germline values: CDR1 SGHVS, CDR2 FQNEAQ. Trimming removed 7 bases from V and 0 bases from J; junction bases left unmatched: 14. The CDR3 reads CASTTGLAGVNPNTGELFF. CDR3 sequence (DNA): TGTGCCAGCACCACGGGGCTAGCGGGAGTGAATCCGAACACCGGGGAGCTGTTTTTT. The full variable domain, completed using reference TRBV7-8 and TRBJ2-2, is GAGVSQSPRYKVAKRGQDVALRCDPISGHVSLFWYQQALGQGPEFLTYFQNEAQLDKSGLPSDRFFAERPEGSVSTLKIQRTQQEDSAVYLCASTTGLAGVNPNTGELFFGEGSRLTVL.

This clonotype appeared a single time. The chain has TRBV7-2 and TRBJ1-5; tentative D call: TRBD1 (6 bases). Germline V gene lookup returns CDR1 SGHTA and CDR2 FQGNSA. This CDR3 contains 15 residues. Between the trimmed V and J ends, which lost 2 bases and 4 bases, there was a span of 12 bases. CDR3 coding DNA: TGTGCCAGCAGCTTAAAGGGGGGCTTAAATCAGCCCCAGCATTTT. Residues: CASSLKGGLNQPQHF.

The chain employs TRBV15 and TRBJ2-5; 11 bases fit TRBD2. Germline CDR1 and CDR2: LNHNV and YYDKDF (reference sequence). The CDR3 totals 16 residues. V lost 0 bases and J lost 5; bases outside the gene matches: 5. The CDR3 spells CATSRDSGRAEETQYF. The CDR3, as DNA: TGTGCCACCAGCAGAGATAGCGGGAGGGCCGAGGAGACCCAGTACTTC.

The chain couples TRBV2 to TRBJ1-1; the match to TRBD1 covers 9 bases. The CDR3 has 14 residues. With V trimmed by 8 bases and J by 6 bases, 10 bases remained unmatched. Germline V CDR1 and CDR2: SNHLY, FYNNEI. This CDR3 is CASGRTQGASEAFF. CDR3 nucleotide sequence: TGTGCCAGCGGCCGGACACAGGGGGCATCTGAAGCTTTCTTT.

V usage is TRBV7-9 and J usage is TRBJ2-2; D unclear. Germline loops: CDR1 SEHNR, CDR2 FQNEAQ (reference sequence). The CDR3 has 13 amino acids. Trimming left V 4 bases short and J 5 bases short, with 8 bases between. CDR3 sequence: CASSSINTGELFF. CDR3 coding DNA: TGTGCCAGCAGCTCGATAAATACCGGGGAGCTGTTTTTT.

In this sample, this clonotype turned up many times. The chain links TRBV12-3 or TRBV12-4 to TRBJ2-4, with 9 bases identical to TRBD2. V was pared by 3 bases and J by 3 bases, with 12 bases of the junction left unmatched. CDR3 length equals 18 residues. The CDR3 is CASSFGLAGSLGKNIQYF. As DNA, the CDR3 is TGTGCCAGCAGTTTTGGGCTAGCGGGAAGTCTTGGCAAAAACATTCAGTACTTC.

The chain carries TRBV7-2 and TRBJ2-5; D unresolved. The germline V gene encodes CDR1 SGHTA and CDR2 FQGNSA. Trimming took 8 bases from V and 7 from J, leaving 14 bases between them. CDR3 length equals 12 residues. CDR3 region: CASAFSLGTQYF. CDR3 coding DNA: TGTGCCAGCGCCTTTAGTTTAGGGACCCAGTACTTC. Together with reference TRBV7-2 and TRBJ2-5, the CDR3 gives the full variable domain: GAGVSQSPSNKVTEKGKDVELRCDPISGHTALYWYRQSLGQGLEFLIYFQGNSAPDKSGLPSDRFSAERTGGSVSTLTIQRTQQEDSAVYLCASAFSLGTQYFGPGTRLLVL.

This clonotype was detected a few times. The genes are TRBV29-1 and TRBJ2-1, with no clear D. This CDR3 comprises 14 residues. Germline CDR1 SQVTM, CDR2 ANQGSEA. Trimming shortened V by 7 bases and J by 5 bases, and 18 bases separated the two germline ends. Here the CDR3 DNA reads TGCAGCGGGGGTTTCGGCGGTAGACACAATGAGCAGTTCTTC. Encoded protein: CSGGFGGRHNEQFF.

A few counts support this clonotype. Written as DNA, the CDR3 is TGTGCCAGCAGCGTAGCAGGGGGAAACACCATATATTTT. Residues: CASSVAGGNTIYF. This rearrangement joins TRBV9 to TRBJ1-3; possible D gene TRBD1, 5 bases. CDR1 SGDLS and CDR2 YYNGEE come from the germline V gene. The CDR3 spans 13 residues. V was shortened by 0 bases and J by 4 bases, with 5 bases between the two germline ends.

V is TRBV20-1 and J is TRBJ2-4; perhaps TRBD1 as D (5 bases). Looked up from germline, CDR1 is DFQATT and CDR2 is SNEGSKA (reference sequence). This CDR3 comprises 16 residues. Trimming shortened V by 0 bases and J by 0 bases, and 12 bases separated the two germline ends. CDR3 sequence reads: CSARDDSFTAKNIQYF. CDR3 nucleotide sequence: TGCAGTGCTAGAGACGACAGCTTCACAGCCAAAAACATTCAGTACTTC.

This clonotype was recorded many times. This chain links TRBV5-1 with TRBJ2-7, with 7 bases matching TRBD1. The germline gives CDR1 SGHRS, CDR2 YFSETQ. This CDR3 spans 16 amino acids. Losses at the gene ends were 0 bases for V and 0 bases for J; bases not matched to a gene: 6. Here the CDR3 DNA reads TGCGCCAGCAGCTTGGGCGGACAGGCGTTCTCCTACGAGCAGTACTTC. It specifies CASSLGGQAFSYEQYF.

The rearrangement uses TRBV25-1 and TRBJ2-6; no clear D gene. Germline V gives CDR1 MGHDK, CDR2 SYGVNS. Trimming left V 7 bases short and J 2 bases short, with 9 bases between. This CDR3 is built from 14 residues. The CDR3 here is CASMWAAGANVLTF. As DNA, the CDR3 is TGTGCCAGCATGTGGGCGGCTGGGGCCAACGTCCTGACTTTC. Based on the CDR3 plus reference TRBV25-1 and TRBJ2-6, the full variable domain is EADIYQTPRYLVIGTGKKITLECSQTMGHDKMYWYQQDPGMELHLIHYSYGVNSTEKGDLSSESTVSRIRTEHFPLTLESARPSHTSQYLCASMWAAGANVLTFGAGSRLTVL.

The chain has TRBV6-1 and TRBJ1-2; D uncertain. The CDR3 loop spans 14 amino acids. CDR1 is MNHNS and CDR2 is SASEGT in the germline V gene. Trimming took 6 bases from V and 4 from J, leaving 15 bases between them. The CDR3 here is CASRSAGASYGYTF. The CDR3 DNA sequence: TGTGCCAGCAGAAGCGCAGGCGCTTCCTATGGCTACACCTTC.

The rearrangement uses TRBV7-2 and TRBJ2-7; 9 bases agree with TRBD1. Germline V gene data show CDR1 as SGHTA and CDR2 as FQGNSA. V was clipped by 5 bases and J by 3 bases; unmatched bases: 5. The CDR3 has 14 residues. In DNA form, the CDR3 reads TGTGCCAGCAGCAAAAGGGACAGGGTCTACGAGCAGTACTTC. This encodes CASSKRDRVYEQYF.

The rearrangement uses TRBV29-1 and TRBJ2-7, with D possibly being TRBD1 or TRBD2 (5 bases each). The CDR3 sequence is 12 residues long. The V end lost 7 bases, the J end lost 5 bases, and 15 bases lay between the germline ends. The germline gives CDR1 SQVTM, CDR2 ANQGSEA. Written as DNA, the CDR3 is TGCAGCGCTTGGGGGATGGTAAACGAGCAGTACTTC. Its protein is CSAWGMVNEQYF.

CDR3 coding DNA: TGTGCCAGCAGCCCCATAGCGGGATTGAACACCGGGGAGCTGTTTTTT. Its protein is CASSPIAGLNTGELFF. V gene TRBV7-9 combines with J gene TRBJ2-2, with 8 nucleotides matching TRBD2. This CDR3 comprises 16 residues. V gave up 5 bases and J gave up 1 base; unmatched junction bases: 6. Germline CDR1 reads SEHNR; CDR2 reads FQNEAQ (reference sequence).

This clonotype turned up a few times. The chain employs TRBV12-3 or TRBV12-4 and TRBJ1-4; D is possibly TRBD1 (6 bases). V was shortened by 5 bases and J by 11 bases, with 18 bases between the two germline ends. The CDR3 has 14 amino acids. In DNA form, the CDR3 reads TGTGCCAGCAGTGCGAGGGGGGAGCAGATGAAACTGTTTTTT. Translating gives CASSARGEQMKLFF.

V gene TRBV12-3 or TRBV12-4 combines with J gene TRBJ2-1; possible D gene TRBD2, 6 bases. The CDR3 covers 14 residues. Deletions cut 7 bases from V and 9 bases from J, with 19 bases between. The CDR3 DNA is TGTGCCAGCACCCCTTTCAGGAGGGACGTTGAGCAGTTCTTC. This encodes CASTPFRRDVEQFF.

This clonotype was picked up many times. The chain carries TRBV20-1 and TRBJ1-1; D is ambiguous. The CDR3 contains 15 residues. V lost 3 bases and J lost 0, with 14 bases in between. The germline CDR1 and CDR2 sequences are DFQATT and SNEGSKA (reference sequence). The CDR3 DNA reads TGCAGTGCTAGTTTTTACGGAGGGATGAACACTGAAGCTTTCTTT. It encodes CSASFYGGMNTEAFF.

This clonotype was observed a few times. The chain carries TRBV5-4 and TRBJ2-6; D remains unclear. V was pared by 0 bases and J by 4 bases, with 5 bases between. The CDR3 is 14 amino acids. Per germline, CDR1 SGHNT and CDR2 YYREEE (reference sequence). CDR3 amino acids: CASSLVAGANVLTF. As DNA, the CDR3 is TGTGCCAGCAGCTTGGTCGCCGGGGCCAACGTCCTGACTTTC.

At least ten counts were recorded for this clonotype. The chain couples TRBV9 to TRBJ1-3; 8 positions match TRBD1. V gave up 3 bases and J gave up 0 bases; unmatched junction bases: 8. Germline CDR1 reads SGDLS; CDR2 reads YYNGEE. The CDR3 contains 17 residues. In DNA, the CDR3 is TGTGCCAGCAGCGCTGGACAGGGACCAACCTCTGGAAACACCATATATTTT. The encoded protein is CASSAGQGPTSGNTIYF.

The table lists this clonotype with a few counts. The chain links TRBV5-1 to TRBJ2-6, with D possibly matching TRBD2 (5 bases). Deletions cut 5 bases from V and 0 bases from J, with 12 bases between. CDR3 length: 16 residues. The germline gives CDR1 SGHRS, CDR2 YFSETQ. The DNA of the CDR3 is TGCGCCAGCAGGAACGAGGGAAGCTCTGGGGCCAACGTCCTGACTTTC. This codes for CASRNEGSSGANVLTF.